The entry below gives a single T cell receptor (beta chain) sequence along with its context. This entry is derived from a study of cytomegalovirus exposure and HLA in healthy donors. The V gene's germline CDR1 is SGHRS and CDR2 YFSETQ. J gave up 4 bases and V 4 bases, and 10 bases lay outside the gene matches. The CDR3 has 17 amino acids. This PCR relied on a set of 60 Vbeta primers and 13 Jbeta primers. Clones were read by immunoSEQ multiplex PCR, and TCRdb kept only the in-frame ones, dropping some. The profile shows tens of thousands of clones, 77% of them singletons. The clonotype was recovered from a man aged 50 to 60 in good health and CMV-seropositive. The rearrangement uses TRBV5-1 and TRBJ2-7; TRBD2 matches 14 bases. Sequencing used PBMCs. CDR3 protein: CASSIDSGTSGSYEQYF. The CDR3 nucleotides read TGCGCCAGCAGCATCGACTCCGGGACTAGCGGGAGTTACGAGCAGTACTTC.